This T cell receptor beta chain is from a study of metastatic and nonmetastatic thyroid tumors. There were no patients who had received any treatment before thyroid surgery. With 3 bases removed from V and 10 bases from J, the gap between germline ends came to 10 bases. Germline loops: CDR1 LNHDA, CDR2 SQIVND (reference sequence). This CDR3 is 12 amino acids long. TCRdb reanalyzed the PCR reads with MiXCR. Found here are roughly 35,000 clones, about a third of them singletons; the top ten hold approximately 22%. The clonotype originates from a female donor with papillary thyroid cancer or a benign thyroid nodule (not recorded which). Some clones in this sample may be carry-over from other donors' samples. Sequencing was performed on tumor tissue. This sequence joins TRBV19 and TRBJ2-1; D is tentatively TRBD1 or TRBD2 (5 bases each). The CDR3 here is CASSMGVGEQFF. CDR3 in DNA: TGTGCCAGTAGTATGGGGGTTGGGGAGCAGTTCTTC.